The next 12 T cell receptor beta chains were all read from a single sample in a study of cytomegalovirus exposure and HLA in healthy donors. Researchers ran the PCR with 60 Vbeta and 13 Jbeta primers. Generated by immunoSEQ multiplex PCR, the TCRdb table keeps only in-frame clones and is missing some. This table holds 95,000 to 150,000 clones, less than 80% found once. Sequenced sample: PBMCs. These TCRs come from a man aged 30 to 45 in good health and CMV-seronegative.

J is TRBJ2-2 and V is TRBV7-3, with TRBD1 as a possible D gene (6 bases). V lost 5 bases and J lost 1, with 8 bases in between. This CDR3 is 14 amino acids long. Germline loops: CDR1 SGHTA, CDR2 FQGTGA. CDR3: CASSPDRNTGELFF. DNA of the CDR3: TGTGCCAGCAGCCCGGACAGGAACACCGGGGAGCTGTTTTTT.

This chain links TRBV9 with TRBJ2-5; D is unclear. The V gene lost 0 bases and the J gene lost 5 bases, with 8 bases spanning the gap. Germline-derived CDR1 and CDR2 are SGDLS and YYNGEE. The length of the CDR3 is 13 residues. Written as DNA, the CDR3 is TGTGCCAGCAGCGTAGCTAGTCAGGAGACCCAGTACTTC. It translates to CASSVASQETQYF. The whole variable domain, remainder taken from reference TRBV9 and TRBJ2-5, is DSGVTQTPKHLITATGQRVTLRCSPRSGDLSVYWYQQSLDQGLQFLIQYYNGEERAKGNILERFSAQQFPDLHSELNLSSLELGDSALYFCASSVASQETQYFGPGTRLLVL.

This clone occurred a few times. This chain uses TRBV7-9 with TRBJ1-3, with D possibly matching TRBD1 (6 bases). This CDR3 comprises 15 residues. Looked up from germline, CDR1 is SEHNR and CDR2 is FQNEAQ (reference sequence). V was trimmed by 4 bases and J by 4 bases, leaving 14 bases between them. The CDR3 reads CASSYLDRRGNTIYF. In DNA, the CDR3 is TGTGCCAGCAGCTATCTCGACAGGCGAGGAAACACCATATATTTT.

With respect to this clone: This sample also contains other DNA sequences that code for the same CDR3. CDR3 sequence reads: CASSKLGGDGASEAFF. Here the CDR3 DNA reads TGCGCCAGCAGCAAACTGGGGGGGGACGGGGCGTCCGAAGCTTTCTTT. This chain links TRBV5-1 with TRBJ1-1, with D perhaps matching TRBD1 (5 bases). CDR3 size: 16 residues. Germline V gene lookup returns CDR1 SGHRS and CDR2 YFSETQ. The germline V and J ends were trimmed by 4 bases and 8 bases, with 24 bases remaining between them.

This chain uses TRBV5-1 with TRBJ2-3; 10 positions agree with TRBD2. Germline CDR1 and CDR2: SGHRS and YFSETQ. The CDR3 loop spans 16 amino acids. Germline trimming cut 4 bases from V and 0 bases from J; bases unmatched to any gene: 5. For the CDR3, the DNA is TGCGCCAGCAGCGCCGGACTAGCGGCTAGCACAGATACGCAGTATTTT. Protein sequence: CASSAGLAASTDTQYF.

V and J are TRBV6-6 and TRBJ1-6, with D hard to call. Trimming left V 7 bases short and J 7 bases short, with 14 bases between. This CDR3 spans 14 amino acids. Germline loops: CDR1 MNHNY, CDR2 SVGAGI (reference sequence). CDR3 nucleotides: TGTGCCAGCACCCCAGAGGGCTGGAATTCACCCCTCCACTTT. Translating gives CASTPEGWNSPLHF.

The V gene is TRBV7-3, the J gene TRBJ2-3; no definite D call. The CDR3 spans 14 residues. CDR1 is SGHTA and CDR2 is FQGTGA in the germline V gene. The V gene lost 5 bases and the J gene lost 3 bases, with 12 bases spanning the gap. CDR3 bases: TGTGCCAGCAGCCCCGATCCGAGTACAGATACGCAGTATTTT. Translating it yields CASSPDPSTDTQYF.

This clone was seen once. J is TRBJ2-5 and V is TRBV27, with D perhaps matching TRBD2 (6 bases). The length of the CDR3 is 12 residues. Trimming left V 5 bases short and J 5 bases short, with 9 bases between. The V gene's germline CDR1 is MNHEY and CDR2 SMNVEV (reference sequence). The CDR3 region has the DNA TGTGCCAGCAGTCTGAGCGGGGAGACCCAGTACTTC. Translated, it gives CASSLSGETQYF.

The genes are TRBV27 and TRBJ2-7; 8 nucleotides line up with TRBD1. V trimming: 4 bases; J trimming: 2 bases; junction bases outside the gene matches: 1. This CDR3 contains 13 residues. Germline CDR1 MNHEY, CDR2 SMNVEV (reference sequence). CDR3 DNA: TGTGCCAGCAGTTGGGACAGGACCTACGAGCAGTACTTC. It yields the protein CASSWDRTYEQYF.

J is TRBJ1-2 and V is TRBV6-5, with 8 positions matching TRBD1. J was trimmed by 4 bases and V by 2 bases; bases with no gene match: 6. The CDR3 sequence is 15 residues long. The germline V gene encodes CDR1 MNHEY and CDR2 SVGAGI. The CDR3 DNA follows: TGTGCCAGCAGTTACATATCGGGACAGGCCTATGGCTACACCTTC. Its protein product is CASSYISGQAYGYTF.

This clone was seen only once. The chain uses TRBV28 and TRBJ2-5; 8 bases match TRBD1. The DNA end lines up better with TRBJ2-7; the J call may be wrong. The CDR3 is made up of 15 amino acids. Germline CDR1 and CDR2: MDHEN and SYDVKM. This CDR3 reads CASTTGGTAIYEQYF. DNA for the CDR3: TGTGCCAGCACCACAGGGGGGACAGCCATTTACGAGCAGTACTTC.

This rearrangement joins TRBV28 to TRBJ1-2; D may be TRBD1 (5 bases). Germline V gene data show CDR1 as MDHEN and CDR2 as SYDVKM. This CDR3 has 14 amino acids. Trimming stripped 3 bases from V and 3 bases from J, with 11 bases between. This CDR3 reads CASSFTGGDYGYTF. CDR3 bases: TGTGCCAGCAGTTTTACCGGGGGTGACTATGGCTACACCTTC.